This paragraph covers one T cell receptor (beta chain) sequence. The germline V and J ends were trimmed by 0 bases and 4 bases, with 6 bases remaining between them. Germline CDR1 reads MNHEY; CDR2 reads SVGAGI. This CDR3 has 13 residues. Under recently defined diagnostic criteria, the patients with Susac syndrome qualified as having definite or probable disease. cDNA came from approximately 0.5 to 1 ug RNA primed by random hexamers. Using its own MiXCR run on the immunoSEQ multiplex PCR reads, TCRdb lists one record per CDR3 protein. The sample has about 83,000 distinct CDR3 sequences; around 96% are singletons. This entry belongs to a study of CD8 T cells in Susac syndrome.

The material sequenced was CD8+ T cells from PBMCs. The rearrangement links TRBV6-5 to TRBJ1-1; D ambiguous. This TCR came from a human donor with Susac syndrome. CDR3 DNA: TGTGCCAGCAGTTACTCTATCGGCACTGAAGCTTTCTTT. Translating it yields CASSYSIGTEAFF.